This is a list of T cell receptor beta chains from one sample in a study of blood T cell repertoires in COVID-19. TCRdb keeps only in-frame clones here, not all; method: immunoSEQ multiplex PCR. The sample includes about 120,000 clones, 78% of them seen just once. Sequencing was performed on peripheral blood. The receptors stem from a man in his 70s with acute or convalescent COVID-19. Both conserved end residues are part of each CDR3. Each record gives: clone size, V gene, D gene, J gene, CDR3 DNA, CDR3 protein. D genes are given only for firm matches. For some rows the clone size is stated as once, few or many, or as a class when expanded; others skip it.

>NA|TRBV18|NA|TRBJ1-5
TGTGCCAGCTCACCACCAGGGGGCAATCAGCCCCAGCATTTT
CASSPPGGNQPQHF
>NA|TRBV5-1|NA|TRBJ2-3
TGCGCCAGCAGCGCGACGGGGGGCCCAGATACGCAGTATTTT
CASSATGGPDTQYF
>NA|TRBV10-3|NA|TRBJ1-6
TGTGCCAACACCGCAGGGATGGATTCACCCCTCCACTTT
CANTAGMDSPLHF
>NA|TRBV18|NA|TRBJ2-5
TGTGCCAGCTCACCACCGGCGGGGAGTCGGGAGACCCAGTACTTC
CASSPPAGSRETQYF
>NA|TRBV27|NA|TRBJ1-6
TGTGCCAGCAGTATTGGGAGTTCACCCCTCCACTTT
CASSIGSSPLHF
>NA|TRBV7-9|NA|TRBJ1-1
TGTGCCAGCAGCTTTTCCAGGGTTGGTGACACTGAAGCTTTCTTT
CASSFSRVGDTEAFF
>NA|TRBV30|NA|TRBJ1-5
TGTGCCTGGAGTGTATCCCGGACAGACATAAATCAGCCCCAGCATTTT
CAWSVSRTDINQPQHF
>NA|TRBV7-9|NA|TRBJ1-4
TGTGCCAGCAGCATAAAAACAGGGATGACTAATGAAAAACTGTTTTTT
CASSIKTGMTNEKLFF
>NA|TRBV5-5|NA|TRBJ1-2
TGTGCCAGCAGCTTGTCGGTTGGGGCAGGGGCCTTTTATGGCTACACCTTC
CASSLSVGAGAFYGYTF
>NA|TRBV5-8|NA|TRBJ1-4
TGTGCCAGCAGCTTGGCAGGGATCTTTGAAAAACTGTTTTTT
CASSLAGIFEKLFF
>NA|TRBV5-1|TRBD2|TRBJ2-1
TGCGCCAGCAGCGTTACTAGCGGGGGGGCCGTCTACAATGAGCAGTTCTTC
CASSVTSGGAVYNEQFF
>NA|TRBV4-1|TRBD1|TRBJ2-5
TGCGCCAGCAGCCTGTGGGGACAGGGATTGGGGGAGACCCAGTACTTC
CASSLWGQGLGETQYF
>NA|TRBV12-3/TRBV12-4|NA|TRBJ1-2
TGTGCCAGCAGTTTAACGGGGGATGGCGGCTACACCTTC
CASSLTGDGGYTF
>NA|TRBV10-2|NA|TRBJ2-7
TGCGCCAGCAGTGTAACGGGGGATTGGTACGAGCAGTACTTC
CASSVTGDWYEQYF
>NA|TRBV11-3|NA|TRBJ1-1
TGTGCCAGCAGCCAACTTCAGGCCGCTGAAGCTTTCTTT
CASSQLQAAEAFF
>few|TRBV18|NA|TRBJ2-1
TGTGCCAGCTCACCCCGGGGTGATGAGCAGTTCTTC
CASSPRGDEQFF
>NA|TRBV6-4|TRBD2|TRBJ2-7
TGTGCCAGCAGTGACGGGTCGGGGGGGCCTCTGTACTTC
CASSDGSGGPLYF
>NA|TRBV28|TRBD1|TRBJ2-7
TGTGCCAGCAGGGCACAGGGGGCGCAAGGCGAGCAGTACTTC
CASRAQGAQGEQYF
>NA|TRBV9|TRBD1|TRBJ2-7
TGTGCCAGCAGCGTAGCTCCGGGACAGGGTGGGGAGCAGTACTTC
CASSVAPGQGGEQYF
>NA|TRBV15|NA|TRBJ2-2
TGTGCCACCAGCAGAGATACGCAGGGGCCCACCGGGGAGCTGTTTTTT
CATSRDTQGPTGELFF
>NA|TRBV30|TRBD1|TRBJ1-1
TGTGCCTGGAGCTCAGGGGGCCCGACTGAAGCTTTCTTT
CAWSSGGPTEAFF
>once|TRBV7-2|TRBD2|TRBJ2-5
TGTGCCAGCAGCGGAGCGGGGGGCTGGGAGACCCAGTACTTC
CASSGAGGWETQYF
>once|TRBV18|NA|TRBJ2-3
TGTGCCAGCTCACCACGAAGGGACACCACTAGCACAGATACGCAGTATTTT
CASSPRRDTTSTDTQYF
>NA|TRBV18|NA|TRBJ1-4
TGTGCCAGCTCACCGGAGCAGGGTGTAGAAAAACTGTTTTTT
CASSPEQGVEKLFF
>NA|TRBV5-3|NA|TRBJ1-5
TGTGCCAGAAGCTTCCGGCAGCCCCAGCATTTT
CARSFRQPQHF
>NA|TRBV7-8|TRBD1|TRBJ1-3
TGTGCCAGCAGCTTGACAGGGGGGTTAGGAAACACCATATATTTT
CASSLTGGLGNTIYF
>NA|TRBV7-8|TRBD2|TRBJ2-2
TGTGCCAGCAGCGCGAGCGGGGGGGCCACCGGGGAGCTGTTTTTT
CASSASGGATGELFF
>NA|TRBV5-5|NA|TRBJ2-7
TGTGCCAGCAGCTTGACAGGATGGAGTCGACGGGAGACCTACGAGCAGTACTTC
CASSLTGWSRRETYEQYF
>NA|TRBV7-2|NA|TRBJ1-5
TGTGCCAGCAGCCCGAGTAGCAATCAGCCCCAGCATTTT
CASSPSSNQPQHF
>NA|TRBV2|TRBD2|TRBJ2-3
TGTGCCAGCCTCCTACTAGCGGGGCCCCTCACAGATACGCAGTATTTT
CASLLLAGPLTDTQYF
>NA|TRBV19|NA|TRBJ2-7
TGTGCCAGTAGTGCCGACAGGAGGTACGAGCAGTACTTC
CASSADRRYEQYF
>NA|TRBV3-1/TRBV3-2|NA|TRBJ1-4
TGTGCCAGCAGCCAAGATCCCTTAATAGGAGGGGATGAAAAACTGTTTTTT
CASSQDPLIGGDEKLFF
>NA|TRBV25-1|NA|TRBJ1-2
TGTGCCAGCCGGGGCGGGGCTAACTATGGCTACACCTTC
CASRGGANYGYTF
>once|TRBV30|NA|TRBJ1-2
TGTGCCTGGAGTCCTACCCATGAAGGCTACACCTTC
CAWSPTHEGYTF
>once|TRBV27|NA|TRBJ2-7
TGTGCCAGCAGCCCAAGGCCGGACGGGGATTACGAGCAGTACTTC
CASSPRPDGDYEQYF
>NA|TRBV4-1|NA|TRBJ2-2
TGCGCCAGCAGCCAAGATTCGGTCCTAACGAACACCGGGGAGCTGTTTTTT
CASSQDSVLTNTGELFF
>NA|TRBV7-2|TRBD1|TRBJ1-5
TGTGCCAGCAGCATATCCGGGACAGGGAATCAGCCCCAGCATTTT
CASSISGTGNQPQHF
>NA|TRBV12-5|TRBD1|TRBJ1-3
TGTGCTAGTGCCCCCATGACAGGGTACCTCTCTGGAAACACCATATATTTT
CASAPMTGYLSGNTIYF
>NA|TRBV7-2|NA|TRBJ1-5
TGTGCCAGCGGCTTAGAGGCGGGGCAGCCCCAGCATTTT
CASGLEAGQPQHF
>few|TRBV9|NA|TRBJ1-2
TGTGCCAGCGGGGAGGTCTATGGCTACACCTTC
CASGEVYGYTF
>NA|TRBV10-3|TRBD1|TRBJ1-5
TGTGCCATCAGCTTGACAGGGGAGTTTGATCAGCCCCAGCATTTT
CAISLTGEFDQPQHF
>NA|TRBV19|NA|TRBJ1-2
TGTGCCAGTAGCCCTAGCTGGGCCTATGGCTACACCTTC
CASSPSWAYGYTF